Listed below are T cell receptor beta chains from one sample, sequenced in a study of cytomegalovirus exposure and HLA in healthy donors. Method: immunoSEQ multiplex PCR; TCRdb's copy keeps in-frame clones and lacks some. In the table there are about 160,000 clones, approximately 67% of which are singletons. The sample consisted of PBMCs. The receptors were sampled from a woman aged 18-29 years in good health and CMV-seropositive. CDR3s include the opening cysteine and the closing phenylalanine or tryptophan. The order of the fields is J gene, D gene, V gene, clone size, CDR3 length, CDR3 DNA, CDR3 protein. A D gene is named only where the DNA matches it firmly. Size tells how often a clone was seen (once, few, many) or the class of an expanded clone, and some rows leave it out.

>TRBJ2-4|.|TRBV7-9|.|12
TGTGCCAGCAGATCGGAGGGGAACATTCAGTACTTC
CASRSEGNIQYF
>TRBJ2-1|.|TRBV9|.|13
TGTGCCAGCAGCGTAGGTCAACGGGATCTTAAGTTCTTC
CASSVGQRDLKFF
>TRBJ1-5|.|TRBV6-1|.|13
TGTGCCAGCAGTGACACTGGTCAACAGCCCCAGCATTTT
CASSDTGQQPQHF
>TRBJ2-7|TRBD2|TRBV10-2|.|13
TGCGCCAGCACGGACGGGAGGGCTAACGAGCAGTACTTC
CASTDGRANEQYF
>TRBJ1-5|.|TRBV5-8|.|15
TGTGCCAGCAGCTTGGGGGCGCTGGGCAATCAGCCCCAGCATTTT
CASSLGALGNQPQHF
>TRBJ2-1|TRBD2|TRBV5-6|.|16
TGTGCCAGCAGTGCCGGGACTAGCGGAGTGTACAATGAGCAGTTCTTC
CASSAGTSGVYNEQFF
>TRBJ1-2|TRBD1|TRBV19|once|17
TGTGCCAGTATCGGACGCCGGGACAGGGGAAGTAACTATGGCTACACCTTC
CASIGRRDRGSNYGYTF
>TRBJ1-2|TRBD1|TRBV27|.|16
TGTGCCAGCAGTCTTCGACAGGGGGCAACTAACTATGGCTACACCTTC
CASSLRQGATNYGYTF
>TRBJ2-7|TRBD1|TRBV2|.|16
TGTGCCAGCAGTGCCGGGACAGGGGTGCTTTTGTTGGTGCAGTACTTC
CASSAGTGVLLLVQYF
>TRBJ1-1|.|TRBV2|.|13
TGTGCCAGCAGTGATTTGGTCAGGGGTGAAGCTTTCTTT
CASSDLVRGEAFF